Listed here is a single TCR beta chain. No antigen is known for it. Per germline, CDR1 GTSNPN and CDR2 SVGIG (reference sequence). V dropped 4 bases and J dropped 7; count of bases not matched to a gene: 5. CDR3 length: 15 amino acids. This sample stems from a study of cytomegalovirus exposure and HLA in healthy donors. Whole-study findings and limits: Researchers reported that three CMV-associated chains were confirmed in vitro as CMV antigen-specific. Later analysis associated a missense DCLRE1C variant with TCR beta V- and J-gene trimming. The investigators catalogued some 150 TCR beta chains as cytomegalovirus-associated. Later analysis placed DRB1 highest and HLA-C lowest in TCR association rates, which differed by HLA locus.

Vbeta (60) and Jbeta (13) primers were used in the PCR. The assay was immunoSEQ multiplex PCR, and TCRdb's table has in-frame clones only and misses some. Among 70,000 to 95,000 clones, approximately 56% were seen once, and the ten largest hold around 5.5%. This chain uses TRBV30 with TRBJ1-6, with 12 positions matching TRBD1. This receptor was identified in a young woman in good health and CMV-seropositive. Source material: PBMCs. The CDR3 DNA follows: TGTGCCTGGACCCTGGGGACAGGGGGCAATTCACCCCTCCACTTT. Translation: CAWTLGTGGNSPLHF.